One sample yielded the 30 T cell receptor beta chains listed below, sequenced in a study of cytomegalovirus exposure and HLA in healthy donors. Amplification used 60 Vbeta primers and 13 Jbeta primers. Produced via immunoSEQ multiplex PCR; TCRdb's table is partial and in-frame only. The data contain some 180,000 clones, around 82% of them singletons. Sample: PBMCs. These receptors were collected from a middle-aged man in good health and CMV-seropositive.

The chain uses TRBV19 and TRBJ1-1; TRBD1 matches at 9 bases. CDR1 LNHDA and CDR2 SQIVND come from the germline V gene (reference sequence). Unmatched junction bases numbered 7, after V lost 5 bases and J lost 0 bases. The CDR3 is 16 residues long. CDR3 sequence reads: CASSRGTGIMNTEAFF. The CDR3, as DNA: TGTGCCAGTAGTCGGGGGACAGGGATCATGAACACTGAAGCTTTCTTT. Looking up the rest from reference TRBV19 and TRBJ1-1 gives the full variable domain: DGGITQSPKYLFRKEGQNVTLSCEQNLNHDAMYWYRQDPGQGLRLIYYSQIVNDFQKGDIAEGYSVSREKKESFPLTVTSAQKNPTAFYLCASSRGTGIMNTEAFFGQGTRLTVV.

The chain combines TRBV18 with TRBJ1-2; D gene ambiguous. The CDR3 has 15 residues. V lost 2 bases, J lost 7 bases, and 17 bases lay in between. Germline V gene sequence: CDR1 KGHSH, CDR2 LQKENI. In nucleotides, the CDR3 is TGTGCCAGCTCACCAGTGTCAGGTAGTTCGTCTGGCTACACCTTC. Encoded protein: CASSPVSGSSSGYTF.

The chain links TRBV29-1 to TRBJ2-2, with 9 bases lining up with TRBD1. Germline V CDR1 and CDR2: SQVTM, ANQGSEA. The CDR3 totals 16 residues. After removal of 7 bases from V and 2 bases from J, the junction contained 11 bases not matched to a gene. For the CDR3, the DNA is TGCAGCGCCACAAGTAGGGACAGGGTAAACACCGGGGAGCTGTTTTTT. Translated: CSATSRDRVNTGELFF.

This rearrangement joins TRBV15 to TRBJ2-1; D is perhaps TRBD1 (7 bases). Trimming pared 1 base from V and 7 bases from J, leaving 11 bases between. Germline values: CDR1 LNHNV, CDR2 YYDKDF (reference sequence). The CDR3 spans 14 residues. CDR3 protein: CATSRVPGGNEQFF. The CDR3 nucleotides are TGTGCCACCAGCAGAGTCCCAGGGGGGAATGAGCAGTTCTTC.

V and J are TRBV10-3 and TRBJ1-3; no reliable D call. Trimming pared 7 bases from V and 0 bases from J, leaving 7 bases between. The V gene's germline CDR1 is ENHRY and CDR2 SYGVKD. CDR3 length equals 13 residues. CDR3 nucleotides: TGTGCCATCAAAGTCTACTCTGGAAACACCATATATTTT. The encoded protein is CAIKVYSGNTIYF.

The gene calls are TRBV28 and TRBJ1-5, with D maybe TRBD1 (6 bases). The V gene's germline CDR1 is MDHEN and CDR2 SYDVKM. The CDR3 is 13 residues long. V gave up 11 bases and J gave up 2 bases, with 13 bases separating them. Written as DNA, the CDR3 is TGTGCCGGTCAGGGGATGGGCAATCAGCCCCAGCATTTT. This sequence encodes CAGQGMGNQPQHF.

The rearrangement joins TRBV5-3 to TRBJ2-7; D may be TRBD1 (6 bases). TRBV5-3 is classed as an ORF, of uncertain function. This CDR3 is 12 amino acids long. The V end was cut by 0 bases, the J end by 6 bases, with 7 bases between. CDR3 nucleotide sequence: TGTGCCAGAAGCTTGGGGGGGCGCGAGCAGTACTTC. Protein product: CARSLGGREQYF.

This clone was detected once. The genes are TRBV7-9 and TRBJ2-1; 8 bases match TRBD2. The germline V gene encodes CDR1 SEHNR and CDR2 FQNEAQ (reference sequence). The CDR3 spans 19 residues. The V gene end was trimmed by 5 bases and the J gene end by 3 bases; junction bases not matched to a gene: 18. The CDR3 coding sequence is TGTGCCAGCAGCAGAAAGGGACTAGAGCGGGGCAAGATCTACAATGAGCAGTTCTTC. Its protein product is CASSRKGLERGKIYNEQFF. Using reference TRBV7-9 and TRBJ2-1 for the parts outside the CDR3, the full variable domain is DTGVSQNPRHKITKRGQNVTFRCDPISEHNRLYWYRQTLGQGPEFLTYFQNEAQLEKSRLLSDRFSAERPKGSFSTLEIQRTEQGDSAMYLCASSRKGLERGKIYNEQFFGPGTRLTVL.

V gene TRBV5-1 combines with J gene TRBJ1-6; D uncertain. CDR1 SGHRS and CDR2 YFSETQ come from the germline V gene. The V end was cut by 5 bases, the J end by 0 bases, with 12 bases between. The CDR3 length is 16 residues. This CDR3 reads CASSRLEGSYNSPLHF. DNA for the CDR3: TGCGCCAGCAGTCGCCTAGAGGGCTCCTATAATTCACCCCTCCACTTT.

This chain uses TRBV10-3 with TRBJ1-1; tentative D call: TRBD1 (6 bases). Germline V gene lookup returns CDR1 ENHRY and CDR2 SYGVKD. V lost 6 bases and J lost 8, with 13 bases in between. The CDR3 length is 12 residues. The CDR3 DNA sequence: TGTGCCATCAGGCTTAACAGGGCGGAAGCTTTCTTT. It translates to CAIRLNRAEAFF.

This chain connects TRBV5-1 to TRBJ2-3; 7 nucleotides line up with TRBD1. Looked up from germline, CDR1 is SGHRS and CDR2 is YFSETQ. V shed 0 bases and J 5 bases; nucleotides not matched to a gene: 9. This CDR3 region has 16 residues. CDR3 DNA: TGCGCCAGCAGCTTGGGGACAGGTCTAGGGGGAGATACGCAGTATTTT. This translates into CASSLGTGLGGDTQYF.

The genes are TRBV7-9 and TRBJ2-7; the match to TRBD1 covers 9 bases. J was trimmed by 4 bases and V by 3 bases; bases with no gene match: 4. Germline-derived CDR1 and CDR2 are SEHNR and FQNEAQ (reference sequence). This CDR3 is built from 14 residues. CDR3 residues: CASSFPGQGYEQYF. The CDR3 DNA sequence: TGTGCCAGCAGCTTCCCGGGACAGGGTTACGAGCAGTACTTC.

The chain uses TRBV28 and TRBJ2-7, with D possibly being TRBD2 (6 bases). Germline V gene sequence: CDR1 MDHEN, CDR2 SYDVKM. The CDR3 covers 15 residues. Between the trimmed V and J ends, which lost 7 bases and 2 bases, there was a span of 18 bases. CDR3 region: CASIKMGGDTYEQYF. The CDR3 nucleotides read TGTGCCAGCATCAAGATGGGAGGAGATACCTACGAGCAGTACTTC.

The rearrangement uses TRBV7-9 and TRBJ1-2, with a possible D match to TRBD1 (6 bases). V lost 5 bases, J lost 5 bases, and 18 bases lay in between. This CDR3 has 15 amino acids. Germline CDR1 SEHNR, CDR2 FQNEAQ (reference sequence). The CDR3 DNA reads TGTGCCAGCAGCCGCTCTTCAGGGGAGGGATATGGCTACACCTTC. Residues: CASSRSSGEGYGYTF.

The chain couples TRBV9 to TRBJ2-2; D gene uncertain. CDR1 is SGDLS and CDR2 is YYNGEE in the germline V gene. The CDR3 has 14 residues. Trimming shortened V by 0 bases and J by 4 bases, and 7 bases separated the two germline ends. CDR3 sequence reads: CASSVELFTGELFF. The CDR3 nucleotides read TGTGCCAGCAGCGTAGAACTATTCACCGGGGAGCTGTTTTTT. Full variable domain (remainder filled in from reference TRBV9 and TRBJ2-2): DSGVTQTPKHLITATGQRVTLRCSPRSGDLSVYWYQQSLDQGLQFLIQYYNGEERAKGNILERFSAQQFPDLHSELNLSSLELGDSALYFCASSVELFTGELFFGEGSRLTVL.

CDR3 region: CASRTGNSPLHF. The CDR3 region has the DNA TGTGCCAGCAGGACAGGCAATTCACCCCTCCACTTT. The genes are TRBV25-1 and TRBJ1-6; perhaps TRBD1 as D (6 bases). The CDR3 has 12 residues. The germline V gene encodes CDR1 MGHDK and CDR2 SYGVNS. The V and J ends lost 6 bases and 7 bases respectively, with 7 bases between them.

The V and J genes are TRBV30 and TRBJ1-6, with 10 nucleotides matching TRBD1. This CDR3 is built from 13 residues. With 5 bases clipped from V and 10 bases from J, the junction kept 5 bases outside the gene matches. CDR1 and CDR2 from the germline V gene are GTSNPN and SVGIG (reference sequence). The chain's CDR3 is CAWDRDRGSPLHF. DNA for the CDR3: TGTGCCTGGGATCGGGACAGGGGCTCACCCCTCCACTTT.

This chain links TRBV7-2 with TRBJ2-1, with 12 bases lining up with TRBD2. The length of the CDR3 is 16 residues. V was clipped by 0 bases and J by 8 bases; unmatched bases: 5. The germline V gene has CDR1 SGHTA and CDR2 FQGNSA. DNA of the CDR3: TGTGCCAGCAGCTTAGCGACTAGCGGGAGAAAGGATGAGCAGTTCTTC. Translated: CASSLATSGRKDEQFF.

The chain joins TRBV6-5 to TRBJ1-2; D is ambiguous. This CDR3 contains 14 residues. Germline lookup yields CDR1 MNHEY and CDR2 SVGAGI. The V gene lost 0 bases and the J gene lost 7 bases, with 12 bases spanning the gap. DNA of the CDR3: TGTGCCAGCAGTTACTCCCGAGGGAATGGTGGCTACACCTTC. It specifies CASSYSRGNGGYTF.

The CDR3: CASSTYTDTQYF. Written as DNA, the CDR3 is TGTGCCAGTAGTACTTACACAGATACGCAGTATTTT. The chain has TRBV19 and TRBJ2-3; the D is unclear. This CDR3 is 12 amino acids long. Germline V gives CDR1 LNHDA, CDR2 SQIVND (reference sequence). V was shortened by 4 bases and J by 2 bases, with 4 bases between the two germline ends.

As regards this clone: A read error may account for a junction end that differs from germline. The chain couples TRBV4-3 to TRBJ1-1; unclear D gene. This CDR3 spans 13 amino acids. Per the germline V gene, CDR1 is LGHNA and CDR2 is YSLEER. The CDR3 coding sequence is TGCGCCAGCAGCCAGATAATTAACAGTGAAGCTTTCTTT. It encodes CASSQIINSEAFF.

The gene calls are TRBV18 and TRBJ1-1; tentative D call: TRBD1 (6 bases). Germline-derived CDR1 and CDR2 are KGHSH and LQKENI. V shed 4 bases and J shed 2 bases, with 17 bases lying between them. The CDR3 spans 16 residues. The CDR3 coding sequence is TGTGCCAGCTCACTGGACCAGACAGGAACCAACACTGAAGCTTTCTTT. Encoded protein: CASSLDQTGTNTEAFF.

The chain is built from TRBV2 and TRBJ2-7; 10 nucleotides agree with TRBD2. Germline assignment: CDR1 SNHLY and CDR2 FYNNEI. J gave up 6 bases and V 8 bases, and 13 bases lay outside the gene matches. The CDR3 is made up of 15 amino acids. Written as DNA, the CDR3 is TGTGCCAGCGCTATCACTAGCGGGATAGGCAGCGAGCAGTACTTC. This encodes CASAITSGIGSEQYF.

The chain is built from TRBV4-1 and TRBJ1-1, with D unclear. The CDR3 runs 16 residues. V was pared by 0 bases and J by 0 bases, with 11 bases between. Germline values: CDR1 MGHRA, CDR2 YSYEKL. In DNA, the CDR3 is TGCGCCAGCAGCCAAGAAGTCGTGGGAGTGAACACTGAAGCTTTCTTT. This encodes CASSQEVVGVNTEAFF.

V gene TRBV11-1 combines with J gene TRBJ2-7, with 12 bases matching TRBD1. The CDR3 length is 15 residues. V was pared by 5 bases and J by 5 bases, with 7 bases of the junction left unmatched. Germline V gives CDR1 SGHAT, CDR2 FQDESV (reference sequence). CDR3 sequence reads: CASSLRGQGADEQYF. CDR3 bases: TGTGCCAGCAGCCTTAGGGGACAGGGGGCCGACGAGCAGTACTTC. Filled out from reference TRBV11-1 and TRBJ2-7, the complete variable domain reads EAEVAQSPRYKITEKSQAVAFWCDPISGHATLYWYRQILGQGPELLVQFQDESVVDDSQLPKDRFSAERLKGVDSTLKIQPAELGDSAMYLCASSLRGQGADEQYFGPGTRLTVT.

The J gene is TRBJ2-7, the V gene TRBV28, with a tentative D call TRBD1 (5 bases). The germline V gene encodes CDR1 MDHEN and CDR2 SYDVKM. V shed 7 bases and J shed 3 bases, with 7 bases lying between them. The CDR3 has 11 residues. The DNA of the CDR3 is TGTGCCAGCACCGACAGCTACGAGCAGTACTTC. Translated: CASTDSYEQYF.

V is TRBV29-1 and J is TRBJ2-7; tentative D call: TRBD2 (6 bases). The V end was cut by 7 bases, the J end by 3 bases, with 13 bases between. The CDR3 sequence is 12 residues long. CDR1 SQVTM and CDR2 ANQGSEA come from the germline V gene. The CDR3 sequence is CSGLDGSYEQYF. The CDR3 region has the DNA TGCAGCGGGCTGGACGGGAGCTACGAGCAGTACTTC.

The chain employs TRBV5-6 and TRBJ1-1, with D possibly matching TRBD1 (5 bases). Germline V lookup: CDR1 SGHDT, CDR2 YYEEEE. The CDR3 length is 15 residues. Trimming took off 3 bases at V and 1 base at J, with 13 bases between the two ends. Here the CDR3 reads CASSSRVGENTEAFF. In nucleotides, the CDR3 is TGTGCCAGCAGCTCCAGGGTTGGAGAGAACACTGAAGCTTTCTTT.

The V gene is TRBV5-6, the J gene TRBJ1-1, with no clear D. Between the trimmed V and J ends, which lost 4 bases and 2 bases, there was a span of 15 bases. The CDR3 length is 15 residues. Germline V gene data show CDR1 as SGHDT and CDR2 as YYEEEE. The CDR3 is CASSHPETLNTEAFF. CDR3 bases: TGTGCCAGCAGCCATCCGGAGACCCTAAACACTGAAGCTTTCTTT.

The J gene is TRBJ1-1, the V gene TRBV29-1; D ambiguous. The CDR3 is 12 residues long. Per the germline V gene, CDR1 is SQVTM and CDR2 is ANQGSEA. The V end lost 7 bases, the J end lost 1 base, and 10 bases lay between the germline ends. The CDR3: CSGRGGNTEAFF. The CDR3 DNA follows: TGCAGCGGGCGAGGCGGGAACACTGAAGCTTTCTTT.